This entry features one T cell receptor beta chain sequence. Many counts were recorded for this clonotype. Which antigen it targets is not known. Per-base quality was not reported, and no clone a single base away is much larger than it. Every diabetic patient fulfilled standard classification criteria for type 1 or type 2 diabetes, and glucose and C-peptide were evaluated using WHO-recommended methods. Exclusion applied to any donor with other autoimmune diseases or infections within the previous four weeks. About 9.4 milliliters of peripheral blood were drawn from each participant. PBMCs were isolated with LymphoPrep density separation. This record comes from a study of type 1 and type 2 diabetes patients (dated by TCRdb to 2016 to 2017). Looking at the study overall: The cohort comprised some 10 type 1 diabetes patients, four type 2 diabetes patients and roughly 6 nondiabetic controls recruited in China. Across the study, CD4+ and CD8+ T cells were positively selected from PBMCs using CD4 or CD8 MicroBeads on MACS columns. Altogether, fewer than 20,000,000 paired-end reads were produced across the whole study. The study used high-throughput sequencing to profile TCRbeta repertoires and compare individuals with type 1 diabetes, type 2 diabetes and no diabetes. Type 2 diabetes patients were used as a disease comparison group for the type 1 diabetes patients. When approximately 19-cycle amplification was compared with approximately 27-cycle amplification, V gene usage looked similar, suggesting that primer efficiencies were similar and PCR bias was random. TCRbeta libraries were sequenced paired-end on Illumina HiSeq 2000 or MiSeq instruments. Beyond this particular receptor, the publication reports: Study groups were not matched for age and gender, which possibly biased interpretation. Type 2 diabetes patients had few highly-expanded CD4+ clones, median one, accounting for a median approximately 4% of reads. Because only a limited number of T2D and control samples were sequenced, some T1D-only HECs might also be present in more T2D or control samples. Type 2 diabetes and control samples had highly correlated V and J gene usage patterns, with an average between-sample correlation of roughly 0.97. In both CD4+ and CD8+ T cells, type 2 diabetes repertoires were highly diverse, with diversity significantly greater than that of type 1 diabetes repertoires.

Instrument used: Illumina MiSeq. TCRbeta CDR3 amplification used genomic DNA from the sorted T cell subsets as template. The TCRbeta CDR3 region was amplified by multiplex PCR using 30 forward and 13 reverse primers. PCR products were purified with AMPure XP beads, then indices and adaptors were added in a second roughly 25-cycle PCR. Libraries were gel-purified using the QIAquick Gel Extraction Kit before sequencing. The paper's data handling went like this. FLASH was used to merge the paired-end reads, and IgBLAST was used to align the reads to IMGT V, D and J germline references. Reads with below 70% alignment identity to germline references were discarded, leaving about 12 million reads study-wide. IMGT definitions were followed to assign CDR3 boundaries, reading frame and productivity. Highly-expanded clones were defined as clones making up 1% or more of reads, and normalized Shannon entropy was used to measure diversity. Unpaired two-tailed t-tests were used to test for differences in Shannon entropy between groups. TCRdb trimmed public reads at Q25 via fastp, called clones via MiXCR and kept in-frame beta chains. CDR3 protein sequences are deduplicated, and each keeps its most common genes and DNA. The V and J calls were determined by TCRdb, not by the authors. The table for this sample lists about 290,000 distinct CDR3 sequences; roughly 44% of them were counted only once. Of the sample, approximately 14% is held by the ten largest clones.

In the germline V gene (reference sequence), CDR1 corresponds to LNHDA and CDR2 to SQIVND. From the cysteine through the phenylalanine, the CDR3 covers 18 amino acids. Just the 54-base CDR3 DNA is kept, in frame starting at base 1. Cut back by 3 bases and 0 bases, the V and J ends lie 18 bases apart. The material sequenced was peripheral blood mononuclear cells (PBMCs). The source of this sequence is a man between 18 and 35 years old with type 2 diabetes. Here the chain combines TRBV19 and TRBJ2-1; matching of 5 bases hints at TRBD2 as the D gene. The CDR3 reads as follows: CASSIAPISVSSYNEQFF. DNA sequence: TGTGCCAGTAGTATCGCCCCGATTAGCGTCAGCTCCTACAATGAGCAGTTCTTC.